The clone carrying this TCR beta chain was counted only a few times. Antigen: not known. The data are from a study of T cell repertoires in cytomegalovirus infection. Study-level points and caveats: HLA-C-restricted CMV-specific TCR beta clonotypes prevailed in the ex vivo response.

TCRdb recomputed calls from the reads with MiXCR, one row per CDR3 protein. This sample has roughly 990,000 distinct CDR3 sequences, with 31% found just once. CDR1 is LNHDA and CDR2 is SQIVND in the germline V gene (reference sequence). The CDR3 extends over 14 amino acids. The V and J ends lost 5 bases and 6 bases respectively, with 16 bases between them. The sample was cultured CD8+ T cells from PBMCs, taken from culture after CMV antigen stimulation. This sequence was found in a human donor in good health (CMV status not recorded). Some clones in this sample may be carry-over from other donors' samples. This chain connects TRBV19 to TRBJ1-2, with a tentative D call TRBD1 (6 bases). The CDR3 loop reads CASSPEIGGNGYTF. The CDR3 DNA reads as TGTGCCAGTAGTCCGGAAATTGGGGGCAATGGCTACACCTTC. Looking up the rest from reference TRBV19 and TRBJ1-2 gives the full variable domain: DGGITQSPKYLFRKEGQNVTLSCEQNLNHDAMYWYRQDPGQGLRLIYYSQIVNDFQKGDIAEGYSVSREKKESFPLTVTSAQKNPTAFYLCASSPEIGGNGYTFGSGTRLTVV.